One sample yielded the 2 T cell receptor beta chains listed below, sequenced in a study of cytomegalovirus exposure and HLA in healthy donors. Use of 60 Vbeta and 13 Jbeta primers characterized the PCR. Sequencing was performed with immunoSEQ multiplex PCR; in TCRdb, only in-frame clones are kept and a portion is missing. The data contain around 80,000 clones, 62% of them singletons. The sample consisted of PBMCs. Source of these receptors: a male donor in good health and CMV-seropositive.

This clone was counted once. The J gene is TRBJ2-2, the V gene TRBV29-1; 8 positions agree with TRBD2. CDR1 is SQVTM and CDR2 is ANQGSEA in the germline V gene. The CDR3 runs to 14 residues. V was clipped by 5 bases and J by 7 bases; unmatched bases: 9. The CDR3 region is CSVTGGAEIGELFF. The DNA of the CDR3 is TGCAGCGTTACCGGGGGGGCCGAAATCGGGGAGCTGTTTTTT.

J is TRBJ2-5 and V is TRBV7-3, with D uncertain. Germline CDR1 reads SGHTA; CDR2 reads FQGTGA. V lost 5 bases, J lost 5 bases, and 12 bases lay in between. The CDR3 covers 13 residues. The chain's CDR3 is CASSPPSQETQYF. In DNA form, the CDR3 reads TGTGCCAGCAGCCCCCCTAGTCAGGAGACCCAGTACTTC.